The entry below gives a single TCR beta chain sequence along with its context. TCRB transcripts that were expressed got sequenced, as all of the isolated RNA had been reverse transcribed. Assay used: immunoSEQ multiplex PCR; TCRdb lists only in-frame clones, some missing. The sample lists 300,000 or so clones, 6.5% to 10% occurring once. These data originate in a study of beta chain features in type 1 diabetes. CDR3 length: 14 residues. J was trimmed by 4 bases and V by 6 bases; bases with no gene match: 3. Germline assignment: CDR1 MNHEY and CDR2 SMNVEV (reference sequence). The J gene is TRBJ2-2, the V gene TRBV27; TRBD1 aligns across 9 bases. The sequence came from a woman younger than 30 in good health. Sequenced sample: central memory CD4+ T cells from blood. The CDR3 bases are TGTGCCAGCAGACAGGGGGCGGGCACCGGGGAGCTGTTTTTT. Translation: CASRQGAGTGELFF.